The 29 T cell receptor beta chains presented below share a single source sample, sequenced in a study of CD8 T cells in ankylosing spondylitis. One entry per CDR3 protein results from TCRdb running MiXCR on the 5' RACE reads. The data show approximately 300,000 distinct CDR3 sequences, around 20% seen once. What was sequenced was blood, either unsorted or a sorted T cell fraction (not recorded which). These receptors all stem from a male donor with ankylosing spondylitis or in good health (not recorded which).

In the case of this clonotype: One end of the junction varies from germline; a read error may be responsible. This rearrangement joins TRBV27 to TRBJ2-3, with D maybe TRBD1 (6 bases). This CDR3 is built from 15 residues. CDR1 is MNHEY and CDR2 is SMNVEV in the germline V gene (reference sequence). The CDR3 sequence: CGSSVSRGYTDTQYF. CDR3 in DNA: TGTGGCAGCAGTGTAAGCAGGGGCTACACAGATACGCAGTATTTT.

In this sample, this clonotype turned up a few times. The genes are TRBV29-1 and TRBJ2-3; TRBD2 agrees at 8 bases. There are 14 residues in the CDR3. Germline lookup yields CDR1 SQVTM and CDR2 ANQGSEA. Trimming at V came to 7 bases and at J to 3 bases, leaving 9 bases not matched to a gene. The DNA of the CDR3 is TGCAGCGCTTCCCCGGGACTAGTGACAGATACGCAGTATTTT. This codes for CSASPGLVTDTQYF.

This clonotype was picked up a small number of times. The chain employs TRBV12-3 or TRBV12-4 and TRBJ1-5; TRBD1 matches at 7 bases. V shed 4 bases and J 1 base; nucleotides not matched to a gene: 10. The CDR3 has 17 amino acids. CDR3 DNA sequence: TGTGCCAGCAGTTCCCTTAGACAGGGAAGGAGCAATCAGCCCCAGCATTTT. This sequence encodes CASSSLRQGRSNQPQHF.

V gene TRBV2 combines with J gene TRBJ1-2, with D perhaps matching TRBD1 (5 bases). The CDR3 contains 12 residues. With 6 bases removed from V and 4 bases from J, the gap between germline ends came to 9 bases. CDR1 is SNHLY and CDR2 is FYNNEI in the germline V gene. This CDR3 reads CASRGTFYGYTF. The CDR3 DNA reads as TGTGCCAGCAGAGGGACCTTCTATGGCTACACCTTC.

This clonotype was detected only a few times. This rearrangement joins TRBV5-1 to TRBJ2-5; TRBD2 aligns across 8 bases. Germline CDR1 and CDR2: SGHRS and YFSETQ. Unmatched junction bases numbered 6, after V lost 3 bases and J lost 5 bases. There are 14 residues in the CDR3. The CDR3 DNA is TGCGCCAGCAGCTCCAGCGGGGGCCCGGAGACCCAGTACTTC. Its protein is CASSSSGGPETQYF.

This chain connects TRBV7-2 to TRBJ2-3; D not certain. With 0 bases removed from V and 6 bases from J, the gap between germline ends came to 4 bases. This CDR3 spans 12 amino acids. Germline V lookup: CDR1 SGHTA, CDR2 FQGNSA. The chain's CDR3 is CASSLAWDTQYF. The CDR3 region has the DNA TGTGCCAGCAGCTTAGCCTGGGATACGCAGTATTTT.

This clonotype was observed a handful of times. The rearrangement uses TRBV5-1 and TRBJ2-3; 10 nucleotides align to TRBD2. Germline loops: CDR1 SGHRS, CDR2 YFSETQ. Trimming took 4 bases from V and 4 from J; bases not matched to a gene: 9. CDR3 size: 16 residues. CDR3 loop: CASSPISSGGADTQYF. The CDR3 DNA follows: TGCGCCAGCAGCCCTATCTCTAGCGGGGGAGCAGATACGCAGTATTTT.

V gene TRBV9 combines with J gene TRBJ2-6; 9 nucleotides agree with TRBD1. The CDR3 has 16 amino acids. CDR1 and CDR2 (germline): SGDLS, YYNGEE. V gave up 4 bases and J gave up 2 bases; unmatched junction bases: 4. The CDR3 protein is CASSPRQGAGANVLTF. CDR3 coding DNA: TGTGCCAGCAGCCCGAGACAGGGGGCTGGGGCCAACGTCCTGACTTTC. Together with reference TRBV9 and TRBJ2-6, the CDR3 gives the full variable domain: DSGVTQTPKHLITATGQRVTLRCSPRSGDLSVYWYQQSLDQGLQFLIQYYNGEERAKGNILERFSAQQFPDLHSELNLSSLELGDSALYFCASSPRQGAGANVLTFGAGSRLTVL.

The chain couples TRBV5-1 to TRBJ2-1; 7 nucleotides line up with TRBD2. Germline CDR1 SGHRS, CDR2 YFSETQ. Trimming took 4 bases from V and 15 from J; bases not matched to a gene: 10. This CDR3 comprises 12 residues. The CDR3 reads CASSPASGQGFF. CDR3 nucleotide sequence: TGCGCCAGCAGCCCAGCTAGCGGTCAGGGGTTCTTC.

This chain's CDR3 is CASSFKQNEKLFF. CDR3 sequence (DNA): TGTGCCAGCAGTTTTAAACAAAATGAAAAACTGTTTTTT. This chain uses TRBV12-3 or TRBV12-4 with TRBJ1-4; D gene unclear. CDR3 length equals 13 residues. The V gene lost 3 bases and the J gene lost 5 bases, with 7 bases spanning the gap.

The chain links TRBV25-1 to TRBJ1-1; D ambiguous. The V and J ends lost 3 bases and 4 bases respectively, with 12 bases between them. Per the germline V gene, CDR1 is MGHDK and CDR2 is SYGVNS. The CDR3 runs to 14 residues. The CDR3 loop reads CASSEYPEGTEAFF. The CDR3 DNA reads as TGTGCCAGCAGTGAGTATCCCGAGGGCACTGAAGCTTTCTTT. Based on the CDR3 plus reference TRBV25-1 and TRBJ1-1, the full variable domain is EADIYQTPRYLVIGTGKKITLECSQTMGHDKMYWYQQDPGMELHLIHYSYGVNSTEKGDLSSESTVSRIRTEHFPLTLESARPSHTSQYLCASSEYPEGTEAFFGQGTRLTVV.

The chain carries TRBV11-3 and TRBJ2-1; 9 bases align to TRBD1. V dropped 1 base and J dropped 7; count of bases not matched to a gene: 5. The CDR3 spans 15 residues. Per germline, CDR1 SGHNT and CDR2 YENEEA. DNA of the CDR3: TGTGCCAGCAGCTTAGTACAGGGGGCAGGGAATGAGCAGTTCTTC. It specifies CASSLVQGAGNEQFF. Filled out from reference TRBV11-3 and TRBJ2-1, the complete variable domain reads EAGVVQSPRYKIIEKKQPVAFWCNPISGHNTLYWYLQNLGQGPELLIRYENEEAVDDSQLPKDRFSAERLKGVDSTLKIQPAELGDSAVYLCASSLVQGAGNEQFFGPGTRLTVL.

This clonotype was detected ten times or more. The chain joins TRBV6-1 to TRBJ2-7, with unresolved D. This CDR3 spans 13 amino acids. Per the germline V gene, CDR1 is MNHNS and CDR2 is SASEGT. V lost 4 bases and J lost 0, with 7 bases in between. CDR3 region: CASSAAPSYEQYV. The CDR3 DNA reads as TGTGCCAGCAGTGCGGCACCCTCCTACGAGCAGTACGTC.

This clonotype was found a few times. CDR3 sequence reads: CASSLRRYQPQHF. The CDR3 bases are TGTGCCAGCAGTTTGAGACGTTATCAGCCCCAGCATTTT. The chain joins TRBV28 to TRBJ1-5, with D unclear. The germline gives CDR1 MDHEN, CDR2 SYDVKM. CDR3 size: 13 residues. Trimming shortened V by 3 bases and J by 5 bases, and 8 bases separated the two germline ends.

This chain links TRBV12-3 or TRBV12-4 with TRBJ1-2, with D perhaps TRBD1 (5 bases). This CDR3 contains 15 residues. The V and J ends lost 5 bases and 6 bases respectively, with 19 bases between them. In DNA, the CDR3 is TGTGCCAGCAGTCTGCAACCCACAGGCTTCAATGGCTACACCTTC. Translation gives CASSLQPTGFNGYTF.

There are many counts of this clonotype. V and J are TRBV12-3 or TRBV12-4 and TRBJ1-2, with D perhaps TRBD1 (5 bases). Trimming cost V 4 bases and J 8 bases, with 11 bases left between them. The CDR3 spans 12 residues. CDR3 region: CASSSDSSGYTF. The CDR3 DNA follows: TGTGCCAGCAGTTCCGACAGTTCCGGCTACACCTTC.

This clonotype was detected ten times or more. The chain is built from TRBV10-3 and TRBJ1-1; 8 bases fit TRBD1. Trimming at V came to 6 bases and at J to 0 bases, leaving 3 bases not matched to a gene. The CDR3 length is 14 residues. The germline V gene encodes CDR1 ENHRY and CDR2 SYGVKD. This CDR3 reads CAIRGQVLNTEAFF. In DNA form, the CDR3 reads TGTGCCATCAGGGGACAGGTTTTGAACACTGAAGCTTTCTTT.

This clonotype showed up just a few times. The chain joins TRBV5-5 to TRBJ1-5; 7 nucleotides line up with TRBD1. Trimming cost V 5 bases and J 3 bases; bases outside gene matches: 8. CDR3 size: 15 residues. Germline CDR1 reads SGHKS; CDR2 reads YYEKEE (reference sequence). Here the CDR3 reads CASRPAGTANQPQHF. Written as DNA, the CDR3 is TGTGCCAGCAGGCCGGCCGGGACAGCCAATCAGCCCCAGCATTTT.

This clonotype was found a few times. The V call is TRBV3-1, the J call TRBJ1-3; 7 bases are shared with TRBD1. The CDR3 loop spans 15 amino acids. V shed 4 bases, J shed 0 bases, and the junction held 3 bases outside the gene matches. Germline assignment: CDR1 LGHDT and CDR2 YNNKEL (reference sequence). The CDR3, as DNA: TGTGCCAGCAGCCGCAGGGGGTCCTCTGGAAACACCATATATTTT. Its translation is CASSRRGSSGNTIYF.

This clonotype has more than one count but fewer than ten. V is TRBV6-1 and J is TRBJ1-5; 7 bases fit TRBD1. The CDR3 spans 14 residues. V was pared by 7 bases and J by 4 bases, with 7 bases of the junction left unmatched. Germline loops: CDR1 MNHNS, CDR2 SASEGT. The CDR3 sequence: CASISGQPNQPQHF. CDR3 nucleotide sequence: TGTGCCAGCATATCGGGACAGCCTAATCAGCCCCAGCATTTT.

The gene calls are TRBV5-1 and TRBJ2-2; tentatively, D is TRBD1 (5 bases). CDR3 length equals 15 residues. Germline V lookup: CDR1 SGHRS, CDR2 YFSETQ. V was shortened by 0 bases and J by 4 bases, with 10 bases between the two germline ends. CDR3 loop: CASSLDRMGTGELFF. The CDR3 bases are TGCGCCAGCAGCTTGGACAGGATGGGCACCGGGGAGCTGTTTTTT.

CDR3 in DNA: TGTGCCAGCAGTTCACTCCCGGGACAGAGCTCCTATAATTCACCCCTCCACTTT. It codes for CASSSLPGQSSYNSPLHF. The chain uses TRBV6-5 and TRBJ1-6; 7 bases are a match to TRBD1. Germline V gene lookup returns CDR1 MNHEY and CDR2 SVGAGI. Losses at the gene ends were 4 bases for V and 0 bases for J; bases not matched to a gene: 9. The CDR3 spans 18 residues.

CDR3 amino acids: CASSRHVGLAGGYEQFF. DNA for the CDR3: TGTGCCAGCAGCCGGCACGTGGGACTAGCGGGAGGATATGAGCAGTTCTTC. This chain links TRBV3-1 with TRBJ2-1, with 15 nucleotides matching TRBD2. Trimming took 4 bases from V and 8 from J; bases not matched to a gene: 9. This CDR3 region has 17 residues. Germline values: CDR1 LGHDT, CDR2 YNNKEL (reference sequence).

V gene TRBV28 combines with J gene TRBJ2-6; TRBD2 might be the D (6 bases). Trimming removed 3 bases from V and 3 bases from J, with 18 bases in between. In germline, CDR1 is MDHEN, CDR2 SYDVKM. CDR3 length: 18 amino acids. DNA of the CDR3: TGTGCCAGCAGTTTCATCGGGGGTTTTCGGGGTGGGGCCAACGTCCTGACTTTC. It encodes CASSFIGGFRGGANVLTF.

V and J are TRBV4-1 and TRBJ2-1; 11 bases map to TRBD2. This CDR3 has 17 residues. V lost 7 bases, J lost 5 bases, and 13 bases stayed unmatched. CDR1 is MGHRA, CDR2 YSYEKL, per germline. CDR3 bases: TGCGCCAGCACCGAAGGATCAGGGACTAGCGGAAACAATGAGCAGTTCTTC. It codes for CASTEGSGTSGNNEQFF.

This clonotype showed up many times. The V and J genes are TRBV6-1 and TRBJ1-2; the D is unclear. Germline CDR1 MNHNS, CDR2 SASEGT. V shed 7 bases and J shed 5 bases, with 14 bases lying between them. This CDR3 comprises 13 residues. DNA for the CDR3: TGTGCCAGCACCAGGTCGGGTAATTATGGCTACACCTTC. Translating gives CASTRSGNYGYTF.

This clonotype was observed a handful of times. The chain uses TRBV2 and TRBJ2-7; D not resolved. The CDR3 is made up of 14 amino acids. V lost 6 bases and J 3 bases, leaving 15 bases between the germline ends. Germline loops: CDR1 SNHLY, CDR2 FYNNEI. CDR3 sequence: CASSLVGFDYEQYV. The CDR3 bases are TGTGCCAGCAGCCTTGTCGGATTCGACTACGAGCAGTACGTC.

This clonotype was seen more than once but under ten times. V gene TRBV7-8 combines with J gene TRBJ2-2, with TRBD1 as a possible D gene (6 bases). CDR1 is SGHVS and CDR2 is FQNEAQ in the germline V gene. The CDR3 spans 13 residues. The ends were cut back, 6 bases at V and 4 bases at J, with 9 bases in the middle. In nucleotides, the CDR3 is TGTGCCAGCAGGCGCAGGGGCACCGGGGAGCTGTTTTTT. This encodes CASRRRGTGELFF.

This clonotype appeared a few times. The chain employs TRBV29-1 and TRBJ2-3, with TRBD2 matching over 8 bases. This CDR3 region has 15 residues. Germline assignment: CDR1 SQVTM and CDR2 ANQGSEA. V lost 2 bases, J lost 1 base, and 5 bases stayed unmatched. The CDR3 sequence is CSVENLAGRTDTQYF. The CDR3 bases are TGCAGCGTTGAAAACCTAGCGGGCCGCACAGATACGCAGTATTTT.